This TCR beta chain derives from a study of identical twins. MiXCR, run by TCRdb on the 5' RACE reads, gives a single entry per CDR3 protein. The sample lists hundreds of thousands of distinct CDR3 sequences; over 8.5% were seen once. Germline values: CDR1 SQVTM, CDR2 ANQGSEA. This CDR3 spans 15 amino acids. The V and J ends lost 3 bases and 2 bases, in that order; junction bases with no gene match: 9. This clonotype was picked up many times. A further study also used this sample, focusing on yellow fever vaccine responses in identical twins.

The TCR originated in a young woman in good health. Material: PBMCs. This chain joins TRBV29-1 and TRBJ2-5; the match to TRBD2 covers 7 bases. Here the CDR3 reads CSVEGEAGPQETQYF. For the CDR3, the DNA is TGCAGCGTTGAGGGCGAAGCGGGACCTCAAGAGACCCAGTACTTC.